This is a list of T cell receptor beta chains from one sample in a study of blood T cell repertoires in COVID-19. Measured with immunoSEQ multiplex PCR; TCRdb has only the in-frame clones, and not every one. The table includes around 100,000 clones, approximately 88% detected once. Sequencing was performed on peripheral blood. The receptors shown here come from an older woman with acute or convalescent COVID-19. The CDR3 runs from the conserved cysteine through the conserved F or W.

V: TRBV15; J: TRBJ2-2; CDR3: CATSREEYTGELFF
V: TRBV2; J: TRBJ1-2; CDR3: CASSRDGTGGGYTF
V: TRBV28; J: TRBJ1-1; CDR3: CASRVVGTRAFF
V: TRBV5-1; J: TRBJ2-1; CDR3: CASSLAAGNNEQFF
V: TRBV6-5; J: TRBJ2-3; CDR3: CASRRTGDTQYF
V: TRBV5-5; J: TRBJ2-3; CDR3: CASSFGRGRWDTQYF
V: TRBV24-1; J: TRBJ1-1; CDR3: CATNLETGPMNTEAFF
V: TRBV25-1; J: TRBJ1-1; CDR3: CASSERGQNTEAFF
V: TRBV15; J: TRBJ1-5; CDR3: CATSRGDRDQPQHF
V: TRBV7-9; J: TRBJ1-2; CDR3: CASSLSADFYGYTF
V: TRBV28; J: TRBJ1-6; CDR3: CASSPGQTNSPLHF
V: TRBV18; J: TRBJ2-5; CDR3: CASSPPGLQETQYF
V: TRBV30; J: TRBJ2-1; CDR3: CAWAGTTPINEQFF
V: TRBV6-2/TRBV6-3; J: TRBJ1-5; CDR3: CASSLGGGNQPQHF
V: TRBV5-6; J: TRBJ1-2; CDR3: CASSQKQGGNYGYTF
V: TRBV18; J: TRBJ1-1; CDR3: CASSRDGGLTEAFF
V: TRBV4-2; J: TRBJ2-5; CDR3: CASSQEGDGRRKTQYF
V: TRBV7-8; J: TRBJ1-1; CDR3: CASSLEARGSLNTEAFF
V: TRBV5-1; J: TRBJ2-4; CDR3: CASSQGTSAHAKNIQYF
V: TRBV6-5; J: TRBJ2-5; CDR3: CASKRVLYQETQYF
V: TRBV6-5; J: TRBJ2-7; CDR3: CASIPDWSGYEQYF
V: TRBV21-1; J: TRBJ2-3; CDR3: CASSNWVPAIFTGTGRGSQYF
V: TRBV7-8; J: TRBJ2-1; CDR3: CASSLRGSVRHNEQFF
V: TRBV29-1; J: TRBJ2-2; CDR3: CSVQAGGGAGELFF
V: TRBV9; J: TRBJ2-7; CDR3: CASSLQDEGGRSEQYF
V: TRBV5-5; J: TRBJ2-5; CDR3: CASSLEGTYQETQYF
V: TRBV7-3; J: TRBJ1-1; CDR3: CASSLLSGNTEAFF
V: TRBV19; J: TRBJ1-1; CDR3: CASSITTGGTEAFF
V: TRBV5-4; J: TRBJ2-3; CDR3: CASSLGGGGSTDTQYF
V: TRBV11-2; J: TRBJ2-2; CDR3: CASSFTGGWTGELFF
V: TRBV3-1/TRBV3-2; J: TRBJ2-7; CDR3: CASSQAGQGLYEQYF
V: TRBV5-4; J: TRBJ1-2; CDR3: CASSSSGALNYGYTF
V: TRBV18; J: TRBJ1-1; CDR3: CASSREQGGISTEAFF